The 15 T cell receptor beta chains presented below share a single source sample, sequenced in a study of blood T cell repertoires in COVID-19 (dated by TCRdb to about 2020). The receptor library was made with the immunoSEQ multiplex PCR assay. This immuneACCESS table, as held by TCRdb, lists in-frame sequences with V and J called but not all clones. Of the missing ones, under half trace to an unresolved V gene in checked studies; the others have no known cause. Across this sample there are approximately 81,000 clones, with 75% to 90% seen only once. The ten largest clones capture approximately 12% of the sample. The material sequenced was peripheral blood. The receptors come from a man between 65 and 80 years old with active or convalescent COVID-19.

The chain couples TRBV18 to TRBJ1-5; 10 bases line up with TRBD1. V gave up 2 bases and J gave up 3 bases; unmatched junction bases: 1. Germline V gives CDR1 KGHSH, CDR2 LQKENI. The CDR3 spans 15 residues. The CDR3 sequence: CASSPDRGPNQPQHF. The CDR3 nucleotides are TGTGCCAGCTCACCAGACAGGGGGCCCAATCAGCCCCAGCATTTT.

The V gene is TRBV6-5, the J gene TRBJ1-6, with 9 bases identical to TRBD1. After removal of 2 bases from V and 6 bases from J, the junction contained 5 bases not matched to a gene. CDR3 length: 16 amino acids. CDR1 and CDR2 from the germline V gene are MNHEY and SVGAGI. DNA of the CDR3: TGTGCCAGCAGTTACGCCCCGGGACAGGGTAATTCACCCCTCCACTTT. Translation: CASSYAPGQGNSPLHF.

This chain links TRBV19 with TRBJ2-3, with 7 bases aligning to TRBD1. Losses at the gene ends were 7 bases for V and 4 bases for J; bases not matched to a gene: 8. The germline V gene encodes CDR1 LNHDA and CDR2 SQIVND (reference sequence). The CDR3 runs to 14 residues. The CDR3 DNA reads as TGTGCCAGTACCCCCACAGGGACAGCAGATACGCAGTATTTT. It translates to CASTPTGTADTQYF.

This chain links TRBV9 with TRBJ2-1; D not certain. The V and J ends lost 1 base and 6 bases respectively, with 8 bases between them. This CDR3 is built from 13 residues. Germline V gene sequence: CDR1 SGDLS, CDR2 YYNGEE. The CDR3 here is CASSVTPSNEQFF. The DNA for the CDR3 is TGTGCCAGCAGCGTAACCCCCAGCAATGAGCAGTTCTTC.

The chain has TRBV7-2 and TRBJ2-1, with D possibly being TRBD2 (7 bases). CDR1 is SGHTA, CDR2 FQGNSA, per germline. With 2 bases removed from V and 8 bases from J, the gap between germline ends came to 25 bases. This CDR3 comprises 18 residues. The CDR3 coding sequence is TGTGCCAGCAGCTTAAGAGGGCTTTTATCGGGGGGCCGGTATGAGCAGTTCTTC. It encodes CASSLRGLLSGGRYEQFF.

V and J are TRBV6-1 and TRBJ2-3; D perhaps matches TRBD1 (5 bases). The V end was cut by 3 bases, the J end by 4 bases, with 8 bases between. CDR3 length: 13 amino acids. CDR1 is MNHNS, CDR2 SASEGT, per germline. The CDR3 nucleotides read TGTGCCAGCAGTGACCCAGGGTCAGATACGCAGTATTTT. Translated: CASSDPGSDTQYF.

In nucleotides, the CDR3 is TGTGCCAGCAGCCAAGATGGGAGCGGGGGGGCACTAGAGCAGTTCTTC. Its translation is CASSQDGSGGALEQFF. This rearrangement joins TRBV4-2 to TRBJ2-1, with 10 bases lining up with TRBD2. The CDR3 has 16 amino acids. Germline CDR1 reads LGHNA; CDR2 reads YNFKEQ. Germline trimming cut 0 bases from V and 10 bases from J; bases unmatched to any gene: 9.

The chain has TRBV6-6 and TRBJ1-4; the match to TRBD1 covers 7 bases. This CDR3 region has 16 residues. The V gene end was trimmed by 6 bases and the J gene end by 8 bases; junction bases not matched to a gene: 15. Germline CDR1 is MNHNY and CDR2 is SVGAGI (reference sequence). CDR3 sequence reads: CASSKHNRGSQEKLFF. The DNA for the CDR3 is TGTGCCAGCAGCAAACATAACAGGGGATCACAAGAAAAACTGTTTTTT.

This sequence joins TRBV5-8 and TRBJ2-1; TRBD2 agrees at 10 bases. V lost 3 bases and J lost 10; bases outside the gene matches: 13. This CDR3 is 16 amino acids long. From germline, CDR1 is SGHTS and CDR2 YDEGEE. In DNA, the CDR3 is TGTGCCAGCAGCTCCGCGGGGCTAGCGGGGGTTCACGAGCAGTTCTTC. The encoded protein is CASSSAGLAGVHEQFF.

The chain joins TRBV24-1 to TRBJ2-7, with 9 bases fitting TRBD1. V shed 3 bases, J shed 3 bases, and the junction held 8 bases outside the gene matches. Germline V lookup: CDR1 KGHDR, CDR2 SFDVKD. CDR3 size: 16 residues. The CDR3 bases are TGTGCCACCAGTGATCCTAAACAGGGGGCGGACTACGAGCAGTACTTC. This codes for CATSDPKQGADYEQYF.

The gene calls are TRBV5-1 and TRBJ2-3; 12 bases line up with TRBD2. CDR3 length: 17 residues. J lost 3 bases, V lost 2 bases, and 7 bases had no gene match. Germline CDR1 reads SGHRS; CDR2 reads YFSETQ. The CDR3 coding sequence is TGCGCCAGCAGCTTAGGACTAGCGGGGCCAAGTACAGATACGCAGTATTTT. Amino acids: CASSLGLAGPSTDTQYF.

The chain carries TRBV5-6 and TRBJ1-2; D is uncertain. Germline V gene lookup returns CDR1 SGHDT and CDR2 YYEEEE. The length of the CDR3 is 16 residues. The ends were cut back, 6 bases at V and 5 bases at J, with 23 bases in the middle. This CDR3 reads CASTGGSSWKQYGYTF. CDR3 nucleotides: TGTGCCAGCACGGGAGGGTCCTCCTGGAAACAATATGGCTACACCTTC.

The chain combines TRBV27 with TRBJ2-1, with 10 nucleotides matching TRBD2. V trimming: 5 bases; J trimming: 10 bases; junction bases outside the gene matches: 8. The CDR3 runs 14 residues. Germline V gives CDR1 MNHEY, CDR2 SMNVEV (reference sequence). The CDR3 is CASSLSPGLAEQFF. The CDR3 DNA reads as TGTGCCAGCAGTCTCTCCCCGGGACTAGCGGAGCAGTTCTTC.

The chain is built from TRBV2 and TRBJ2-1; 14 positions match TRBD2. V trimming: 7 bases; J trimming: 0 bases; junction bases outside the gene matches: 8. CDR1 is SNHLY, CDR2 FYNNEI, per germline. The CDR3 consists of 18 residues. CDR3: CASIRLAGGPSSYNEQFF. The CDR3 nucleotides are TGTGCCAGCATCCGACTAGCGGGGGGGCCGAGCTCCTACAATGAGCAGTTCTTC.

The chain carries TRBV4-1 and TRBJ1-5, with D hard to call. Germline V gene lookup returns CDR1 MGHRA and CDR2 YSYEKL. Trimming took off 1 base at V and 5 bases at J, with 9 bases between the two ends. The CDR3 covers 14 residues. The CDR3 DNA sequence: TGCGCCAGCAGCCAAGGTGACGGGTATCAGCCCCAGCATTTT. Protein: CASSQGDGYQPQHF.